Shown below are 3 T cell receptor beta chains from a single sample sequenced in a study of PD-1 blockade in classical Hodgkin lymphoma. All the patients suffered relapse after autologous stem cell transplantation, and brentuximab vedotin exposure differed. Sequencing was performed with immunoSEQ multiplex PCR; in TCRdb, only in-frame clones are kept and a portion is missing. The sample lists roughly 62,000 clones, roughly 88% occurring once. The source material was peripheral blood mononuclear cells (PBMCs), sampled at baseline. Every receptor here comes from a human donor with classical Hodgkin lymphoma.

The chain combines TRBV6-6 with TRBJ2-3; D remains ambiguous. This CDR3 spans 13 amino acids. V dropped 0 bases and J dropped 5 bases, with 6 bases sitting between them. The germline V gene encodes CDR1 MNHNY and CDR2 SVGAGI (reference sequence). In DNA, the CDR3 is TGTGCCAGCAGTTACTCGTTAGGAGATACGCAGTATTTT. Translating gives CASSYSLGDTQYF.

The genes are TRBV7-9 and TRBJ2-1; 11 bases match TRBD2. The CDR3 runs to 16 residues. J gave up 8 bases and V 2 bases, and 8 bases lay outside the gene matches. Germline V gene data show CDR1 as SEHNR and CDR2 as FQNEAQ (reference sequence). Written as DNA, the CDR3 is TGTGCCAGCAGCTTAAGTAGCGGGGGGGCTAGGGATGAGCAGTTCTTC. Protein product: CASSLSSGGARDEQFF.

V gene TRBV7-9 combines with J gene TRBJ1-3; weak D call: TRBD1 (5 bases). Looked up from germline, CDR1 is SEHNR and CDR2 is FQNEAQ (reference sequence). The V end was cut by 2 bases, the J end by 1 base, with 9 bases between. This CDR3 contains 15 residues. The CDR3 coding sequence is TGTGCCAGCAGCTTACTCCGGGGGTCTGGAAACACCATATATTTT. This sequence encodes CASSLLRGSGNTIYF.